Presented here are 22 T cell receptor beta chains from one specimen sequenced in a study of CD4 T cells in lung cancer. Tumor-infiltrating lymphocytes grew from around 6-12 tumor fragments in roughly 6,000 U/mL IL2 for 30 to 40 days. Sequencing used immunoSEQ multiplex PCR; TCRdb keeps in-frame clones, though not all of them. The data show some 1,200 clones, more than 55% seen once. No antigens are known for them. Sequenced input: cultured cells derived from lung. Receptors were obtained from an older woman with non-small cell lung cancer.

This chain joins TRBV13 and TRBJ1-2, with 7 nucleotides matching TRBD1. V lost 4 bases to trimming and J lost 3 bases; unmatched junction nucleotides: 8. The germline CDR1 and CDR2 sequences are PRHDT and FYEKMQ (reference sequence). The CDR3 has 15 residues. The CDR3, as DNA: TGTGCCAGCAGCTCAAGGGGGACAGTTTACTATGGCTACACCTTC. This codes for CASSSRGTVYYGYTF.

This chain links TRBV11-2 with TRBJ2-7, with 10 bases lining up with TRBD1. The CDR3 covers 16 residues. Germline V gene data show CDR1 as SGHAT and CDR2 as FQNNGV. V trimming: 6 bases; J trimming: 1 base; junction bases outside the gene matches: 9. The CDR3 is CASSRRDRGASYEQYF. The DNA of the CDR3 is TGTGCCAGCAGTCGGCGGGACAGGGGCGCTTCCTACGAGCAGTACTTC.

V usage is TRBV27 and J usage is TRBJ2-7; D unresolved. The V and J ends lost 4 bases and 3 bases respectively, with 13 bases between them. CDR1 is MNHEY, CDR2 SMNVEV, per germline (reference sequence). The CDR3 has 14 residues. This chain's CDR3 is CASSSGYSYYEQYF. For the CDR3, the DNA is TGTGCCAGCAGTTCCGGGTACTCCTACTACGAGCAGTACTTC.

V usage is TRBV27 and J usage is TRBJ2-5; tentatively, D is TRBD1 (6 bases). Germline V gene sequence: CDR1 MNHEY, CDR2 SMNVEV (reference sequence). Trimming took 6 bases from V and 2 from J, leaving 10 bases between them. The CDR3 length is 13 residues. DNA of the CDR3: TGTGCCAGCAGCAGACAGGAGCAAGAGACCCAGTACTTC. Its translation: CASSRQEQETQYF.

The J gene is TRBJ1-1, the V gene TRBV28; possibly TRBD1 for D (6 bases). Per the germline V gene, CDR1 is MDHEN and CDR2 is SYDVKM. Deletions cut 6 bases from V and 7 bases from J, with 18 bases between. The CDR3 covers 14 residues. This CDR3 reads CASSSGGRRGEAFF. CDR3 nucleotides: TGTGCCAGCAGCTCGGGGGGGCGCAGGGGTGAAGCTTTCTTT.

The chain recombines TRBV7-8 with TRBJ2-2; 9 bases align to TRBD1. This CDR3 has 16 amino acids. The J segment lost 6 bases and the V segment lost 3 bases, leaving 8 bases of the junction unmatched. CDR1 is SGHVS and CDR2 is FQNEAQ in the germline V gene. The CDR3, as DNA: TGTGCCAGCAGCTTGGTGGGACAGGGAAGTGCCGGGGAGCTGTTTTTT. Translation: CASSLVGQGSAGELFF.

The chain recombines TRBV13 with TRBJ2-1; 9 bases are a match to TRBD1. The V segment lost 5 bases and the J segment 0 bases; nucleotides outside the gene matches: 11. This CDR3 comprises 18 residues. CDR1 is PRHDT, CDR2 FYEKMQ, per germline (reference sequence). The CDR3 coding sequence is TGTGCCAGCAGCCCGGGACAGGGTGTCGCCCCCTCCTACAATGAGCAGTTCTTC. The encoded protein is CASSPGQGVAPSYNEQFF.

The chain couples TRBV11-3 to TRBJ1-1; possible D gene TRBD1, 5 bases. CDR1 SGHNT and CDR2 YENEEA come from the germline V gene. V was cut by 6 bases and J by 1 base, with 12 bases left in between. The CDR3 sequence is 14 residues long. CDR3 residues: CASRPPGANTEAFF. The CDR3 DNA sequence: TGTGCCAGCAGGCCTCCCGGGGCGAACACTGAAGCTTTCTTT.

The rearrangement uses TRBV7-2 and TRBJ2-1, with D tentatively TRBD2 (5 bases). CDR1 and CDR2 (germline): SGHTA, FQGNSA. Trimming removed 2 bases from V and 10 bases from J, with 12 bases in between. The CDR3 sequence is 13 residues long. The CDR3 DNA is TGTGCCAGCAGCTTAATAACTAGTTCAGAGCAGTTCTTC. Amino acids: CASSLITSSEQFF.

The rearrangement joins TRBV13 to TRBJ2-5; 7 bases are a match to TRBD2. Germline CDR1 is PRHDT and CDR2 is FYEKMQ (reference sequence). The J segment lost 5 bases and the V segment lost 5 bases, leaving 14 bases of the junction unmatched. This CDR3 is built from 16 residues. The CDR3 coding sequence is TGTGCCAGCAGCCCCCCTTTGGCGCTCGGGAGGGAGACCCAGTACTTC. This gives the protein CASSPPLALGRETQYF.

This sequence joins TRBV4-1 and TRBJ2-4; 9 bases line up with TRBD2. Germline lookup yields CDR1 MGHRA and CDR2 YSYEKL. The length of the CDR3 is 15 residues. Losses at the gene ends were 0 bases for V and 15 bases for J; bases not matched to a gene: 12. The CDR3 bases are TGCGCCAGCAGCCAAGATCCGGCTAGCGGGGAGTTAGTGTACTTC. Protein sequence: CASSQDPASGELVYF.

This chain joins TRBV27 and TRBJ1-2; no clear D. Germline values: CDR1 MNHEY, CDR2 SMNVEV (reference sequence). The CDR3 is 13 residues long. The V gene lost 5 bases and the J gene lost 4 bases, with 11 bases spanning the gap. CDR3 sequence reads: CASSEWSAYGYTF. The CDR3, as DNA: TGTGCCAGCAGTGAATGGTCAGCCTATGGCTACACCTTC.

This rearrangement joins TRBV7-9 to TRBJ1-2; no clear D. V was pared by 1 base and J by 4 bases, with 7 bases between. The CDR3 runs to 13 residues. Germline assignment: CDR1 SEHNR and CDR2 FQNEAQ (reference sequence). The CDR3 nucleotides are TGTGCCAGCAGCTTAGAAGGAGGCTATGGCTACACCTTC. Translating gives CASSLEGGYGYTF.

The J gene is TRBJ1-2, the V gene TRBV14; 9 bases are shared with TRBD1. CDR3 length equals 13 residues. V gave up 4 bases and J gave up 6 bases; unmatched junction bases: 3. The germline gives CDR1 SGHDN, CDR2 FVKESK. CDR3 bases: TGTGCCAGCAGCCGGACAGGGGAACATGGCTACACCTTC. This encodes CASSRTGEHGYTF.

The V and J genes are TRBV5-1 and TRBJ1-2; D not certain. Trimming took 0 bases from V and 7 from J, leaving 7 bases between them. CDR1 SGHRS and CDR2 YFSETQ come from the germline V gene. There are 12 residues in the CDR3. The CDR3 spells CASSLDSIGYTF. The CDR3 bases are TGCGCCAGCAGCTTGGACAGTATTGGCTACACCTTC.

The V call is TRBV5-1, the J call TRBJ2-7, with 9 bases matching TRBD1. Germline values: CDR1 SGHRS, CDR2 YFSETQ. V lost 4 bases, J lost 2 bases, and 7 bases stayed unmatched. This CDR3 is 15 amino acids long. The CDR3 region is CASSQTGTGPYEQYF. Here the CDR3 DNA reads TGCGCCAGCAGCCAAACCGGGACAGGGCCCTACGAGCAGTACTTC.

The chain is built from TRBV4-3 and TRBJ2-1, with D possibly being TRBD1 or TRBD2 (5 bases each). The ends were cut back, 0 bases at V and 8 bases at J, with 14 bases in the middle. Germline-derived CDR1 and CDR2 are LGHNA and YSLEER. The CDR3 has 15 residues. The CDR3, as DNA: TGCGCCAGCAGCCAAGAAACGGGGACGCGCCATGAGCAGTTCTTC. It yields the protein CASSQETGTRHEQFF.

The genes are TRBV7-2 and TRBJ1-1; D is ambiguous. Germline-derived CDR1 and CDR2 are SGHTA and FQGNSA. V lost 0 bases, J lost 7 bases, and 12 bases lay in between. CDR3 length equals 14 residues. CDR3 amino acids: CASSLARTGGEAFF. The CDR3 DNA is TGTGCCAGCAGCTTAGCGCGTACGGGAGGTGAAGCTTTCTTT.

The V gene is TRBV13, the J gene TRBJ2-1; TRBD2 matches 9 bases. Trimming took 6 bases from V and 6 from J; bases not matched to a gene: 6. The germline gives CDR1 PRHDT, CDR2 FYEKMQ (reference sequence). The CDR3 loop spans 14 amino acids. The CDR3 DNA is TGTGCCAGCAGTAAGGGGACTAGCCCCAATGAGCAGTTCTTC. This encodes CASSKGTSPNEQFF.

Concerning this clone itself: At one of its ends the junction is not consistent with the germline gene, which may arise from a read error. The V gene is TRBV5-5, the J gene TRBJ2-7, with D perhaps matching TRBD2 (7 bases). CDR1 and CDR2 (germline): SGHKS, YYEKEE (reference sequence). CDR3 size: 13 residues. The CDR3 DNA reads as TGCGCCAGCAGCCAGACACGGGGGGCCCCCAGGAACTTC. Protein sequence: CASSQTRGAPRNF.

This chain joins TRBV28 and TRBJ2-5, with TRBD2 matching 12 bases. This CDR3 is 17 amino acids long. CDR1 is MDHEN, CDR2 SYDVKM, per germline. J was trimmed by 1 base and V by 7 bases; bases with no gene match: 10. CDR3 sequence: CASTVGASGGAQETQYF. In DNA form, the CDR3 reads TGTGCCAGCACTGTCGGGGCTAGCGGGGGGGCCCAAGAGACCCAGTACTTC.

The chain employs TRBV7-2 and TRBJ2-2, with 9 bases identical to TRBD1. Germline lookup yields CDR1 SGHTA and CDR2 FQGNSA. The junction had 4 bases not matched to a gene; V was cut back by 5 bases and J by 6 bases. The CDR3 covers 14 residues. This chain's CDR3 is CASSRTGVPGELFF. In nucleotides, the CDR3 is TGTGCCAGCAGCCGGACAGGGGTTCCCGGGGAGCTGTTTTTT.